This TCR beta chain was identified in a study of cytomegalovirus exposure and HLA in healthy donors. About the research overall: HLA-typed donors were the source of about 85 million unique TCRs held in an early data release.

Study observations and caveats: Clonal expansion, a later analysis showed, was greater in HLA-associated TCR beta chains than in equally common others. Presence/absence analyses assumed roughly uniform sequencing depth across donors. Overall, roughly 150 TCR beta chains were annotated as cytomegalovirus-associated.

A word on this clone: The antigen is not known.

This PCR relied on a set of 60 Vbeta primers and 13 Jbeta primers. Profiling relied on immunoSEQ multiplex PCR, and the TCRdb table lists in-frame clones only, not all of them. The table records 200,000 to 300,000 clones, approximately 84% of them present only once. The sample was PBMCs. This sequence was found in a woman aged 40 to 50 in good health and CMV-seropositive.

The CDR3 loop reads CASSLEGQGFGIYEQYF. The CDR3 DNA reads as TGTGCCAGCAGCTTAGAAGGACAGGGGTTCGGAATTTACGAGCAGTACTTC. The chain joins TRBV7-9 to TRBJ2-7, with 9 bases fitting TRBD1. The V and J ends lost 1 base and 4 bases, in that order; junction bases with no gene match: 11. CDR1 and CDR2 (germline): SEHNR, FQNEAQ (reference sequence). The CDR3 totals 17 residues.